This T cell receptor (beta chain) was sequenced in a study of Ad26.COV2.S vaccination and SARS-CoV-2 variants. Whole-study context: Intramuscular Ad26.COV2.S doses were given once or twice, 56 days apart.

Germline loops: CDR1 LNHNV, CDR2 YYDKDF (reference sequence). V lost 0 bases, J lost 3 bases, and 9 bases lay in between. The CDR3 runs 14 residues. The data were produced by immunoSEQ multiplex PCR, yet TCRdb's version contains in-frame clones alone and is incomplete. The sample lists a few hundred thousand clones; around 87% were seen once. Indicated treatment: some 20 received Ad26.COV2.S at low or high dose, single or two shots; 5 received placebo; per-sample allocation not given. Sampling was done on day 63 after the first vaccine or placebo injection. V gene TRBV15 combines with J gene TRBJ2-7, with D perhaps TRBD1 (5 bases). The TCR was taken from a person aged 18-60 years who received the Ad26.COV2.S COVID-19 vaccine or a placebo. The starting material was peripheral blood, obtained in a trial of Ad26.COV2.S vaccine versus placebo. The CDR3 sequence is CATSRDWGGYEQYF. The CDR3 DNA sequence: TGTGCCACCAGCAGAGATTGGGGCGGCTACGAGCAGTACTTC. Looking up the rest from reference TRBV15 and TRBJ2-7 gives the full variable domain: DAMVIQNPRYQVTQFGKPVTLSCSQTLNHNVMYWYQQKSSQAPKLLFHYYDKDFNNEADTPDNFQSRRPNTSFCFLDIRSPGLGDTAMYLCATSRDWGGYEQYFGPGTRLTVT.